The T cell receptor (beta chain) under discussion was sequenced for a study of T cells expressing NK-cell markers. Study-level information: The authors sequenced eight donors, of whom seven were HCMV-seropositive and one was seronegative.

As the method of synthesis, 5'RACE template switching with UMIs yielded TCR beta cDNA. TCRdb reworked the 5' RACE reads into one entry per CDR3 protein, no DNA. This listing includes roughly 430,000 distinct CDR3 sequences. Concerning this clonotype: What it recognizes is unknown.

The CDR3 runs to 14 residues. The study, taken as a whole, reports: Six or seven donors had dominant NKG2C+ clonotypes that comprised about 1.0-8% of their CD8+ T cells. The leading position in the CD3+CD56-NKG2C+ fraction of a handful of donors also went to these clonotypes.

Sequenced sample: blood T cells: a sorted CD56 or NKG2C T cell subset, CD4+ or CD8+ T cells, or bulk PBMC T cells (not recorded which). This TCR derives from a woman between 18 and 70 years old in good health. The V call is TRBV12-3 or TRBV12-4, the J call TRBJ2-5; TCRdb names TRBD2, which stays unverified in the absence of DNA. CDR3 loop: CASSLGRHLETQYF.